The 23 T cell receptor beta chains presented below share a single source sample, sequenced in a study of blood T cell repertoires in COVID-19. TCRdb's copy holds only in-frame clones and misses some; the assay was immunoSEQ multiplex PCR. The table records about 230,000 clones, around 78% of them present only once. The sequencing sample was made of peripheral blood. All receptors come from a woman in her 70s with active or convalescent COVID-19.

The chain recombines TRBV3-1 (or the pseudogene TRBV3-2) with TRBJ2-1; 13 bases agree with TRBD2. J was trimmed by 0 bases and V by 4 bases; bases with no gene match: 12. This CDR3 has 20 residues. The germline V gene encodes CDR1 LGHDT and CDR2 YNNKEL (reference sequence). CDR3 DNA sequence: TGTGCCAGCAGCCCTGAGCATGGACTAGCGGGGGCATACTCCTACAATGAGCAGTTCTTC. As protein: CASSPEHGLAGAYSYNEQFF.

This clone was seen a few times. This chain joins TRBV27 and TRBJ2-5, with a possible D match to TRBD2 (6 bases). This CDR3 is 16 amino acids long. Germline V CDR1 and CDR2: MNHEY, SMNVEV (reference sequence). V gave up 5 bases and J gave up 2 bases, with 18 bases separating them. The CDR3 region is CASSLRRGEIQETQYF. The CDR3 DNA sequence: TGTGCCAGCAGTCTTAGACGCGGGGAAATTCAAGAGACCCAGTACTTC.

This chain connects TRBV28 to TRBJ1-4; D possibly corresponds to TRBD1 (5 bases). CDR3 length equals 17 residues. The V gene lost 2 bases and the J gene lost 6 bases, with 19 bases spanning the gap. CDR1 and CDR2 (germline): MDHEN, SYDVKM. For the CDR3, the DNA is TGTGCCAGCAGTTTACCAAAAACCGGGGGATATGATGAAAAACTGTTTTTT. Its translation is CASSLPKTGGYDEKLFF.

V usage is TRBV7-2 and J usage is TRBJ2-7; 10 bases fit TRBD1. This CDR3 region has 14 residues. The ends lost 5 bases at V and 4 bases at J; junction bases unmatched: 5. Germline CDR1 reads SGHTA; CDR2 reads FQGNSA. The CDR3 spells CASSQRTGGYEQYF. Written as DNA, the CDR3 is TGTGCCAGCAGCCAGCGGACAGGGGGGTACGAGCAGTACTTC. Complete variable domain (other parts from reference TRBV7-2 and TRBJ2-7): GAGVSQSPSNKVTEKGKDVELRCDPISGHTALYWYRQSLGQGLEFLIYFQGNSAPDKSGLPSDRFSAERTGGSVSTLTIQRTQQEDSAVYLCASSQRTGGYEQYFGPGTRLTVT.

This clone was seen many times. This rearrangement joins TRBV24-1 to TRBJ2-2; the D is unclear. CDR3 length: 14 residues. V was cut by 3 bases and J by 2 bases, with 6 bases left in between. CDR1 and CDR2 (germline): KGHDR, SFDVKD. The CDR3 region is CATSDRGNTGELFF. The CDR3 DNA sequence: TGTGCCACCAGTGATAGAGGCAACACCGGGGAGCTGTTTTTT.

Details on this clone: At the DNA level, this CDR3 is encoded by other sequences in the same sample as well. The gene calls are TRBV12-3 or TRBV12-4 and TRBJ2-7; D unresolved. The ends were cut back, 6 bases at V and 0 bases at J, with 6 bases in the middle. CDR3 length equals 12 residues. CDR3 loop: CASSRSSYEQYF. In DNA, the CDR3 is TGTGCCAGCAGCCGTAGCTCCTACGAGCAGTACTTC.

J is TRBJ2-1 and V is TRBV2; D unclear. V lost 11 bases to trimming and J lost 1 base, with 6 bases between them. CDR1 is SNHLY and CDR2 is FYNNEI in the germline V gene. There are 11 residues in the CDR3. CDR3 DNA sequence: TGTGCCTCAGTATCCTACAATGAGCAGTTCTTC. It yields the protein CASVSYNEQFF.

This clone was observed a single time. CDR3 bases: TGTGCCAGCAGTCCGGGACTAGCGGGCACTAGGTCTCGCATTGAGCAGTTCTTC. Protein sequence: CASSPGLAGTRSRIEQFF. This sequence joins TRBV27 and TRBJ2-1; 12 bases match TRBD2. Germline-derived CDR1 and CDR2 are MNHEY and SMNVEV (reference sequence). The CDR3 is 18 amino acids. Trimming removed 5 bases from V and 9 bases from J; junction bases left unmatched: 17.

The chain uses TRBV7-9 and TRBJ1-2; D call uncertain. The CDR3 totals 15 residues. Trimming took off 3 bases at V and 5 bases at J, with 16 bases between the two ends. Germline CDR1 and CDR2: SEHNR and FQNEAQ (reference sequence). This CDR3 reads CASSLGGTAAYGYTF. The CDR3 DNA is TGTGCCAGCAGCTTGGGTGGCACAGCCGCTTATGGCTACACCTTC.

J is TRBJ2-2 and V is TRBV27; 7 bases are shared with TRBD1. The CDR3 is 16 amino acids. CDR1 MNHEY and CDR2 SMNVEV come from the germline V gene (reference sequence). Trimming cost V 5 bases and J 6 bases; bases outside gene matches: 12. DNA of the CDR3: TGTGCCAGCAGTCTACAGGGGTTACTGAGTGCCGGGGAGCTGTTTTTT. Translated, it gives CASSLQGLLSAGELFF.

This clone was detected only once. The J gene is TRBJ2-1, the V gene TRBV30, with a tentative D call TRBD2 (5 bases). V was clipped by 4 bases and J by 16 bases, with 20 bases between them. This CDR3 contains 12 residues. CDR1 GTSNPN and CDR2 SVGIG come from the germline V gene (reference sequence). This CDR3 reads CAWIAAGGYRFF. The CDR3 nucleotides read TGTGCCTGGATTGCTGCTGGAGGCTACAGATTCTTC. The whole variable domain, remainder taken from reference TRBV30 and TRBJ2-1, is SQTIHQWPATLVQPVGSPLSLECTVEGTSNPNLYWYRQAAGRGLQLLFYSVGIGQISSEVPQNLSASRPQDRQFILSSKKLLLSDSGFYLCAWIAAGGYRFFGPGTRLTVL.

The chain links TRBV5-1 to TRBJ2-7, with TRBD2 matching 7 bases. With 4 bases clipped from V and 7 bases from J, the junction kept 32 bases outside the gene matches. Germline V gene sequence: CDR1 SGHRS, CDR2 YFSETQ. This CDR3 is built from 21 residues. The CDR3 DNA reads as TGCGCCAGCAGCCCACGCCTAACGCACCACGGGGAGGGCCCTCAAGTATATGAGCAGTACTTC. It is translated as CASSPRLTHHGEGPQVYEQYF. Full variable domain (missing parts from reference TRBV5-1 and TRBJ2-7): KAGVTQTPRYLIKTRGQQVTLSCSPISGHRSVSWYQQTPGQGLQFLFEYFSETQRNKGNFPGRFSGRQFSNSRSEMNVSTLELGDSALYLCASSPRLTHHGEGPQVYEQYFGPGTRLTVT.

This rearrangement joins TRBV9 to TRBJ2-7; D unclear. The CDR3 has 14 residues. Germline V CDR1 and CDR2: SGDLS, YYNGEE. Trimming pared 4 bases from V and 5 bases from J, leaving 16 bases between. For the CDR3, the DNA is TGTGCCAGCAGCTCTAGTTCTTCGATCCACGAGCAGTACTTC. It translates to CASSSSSSIHEQYF.

This chain links TRBV5-1 with TRBJ1-4; tentative D call: TRBD1 (6 bases). Germline-derived CDR1 and CDR2 are SGHRS and YFSETQ. Trimming removed 0 bases from V and 7 bases from J, with 13 bases in between. This CDR3 has 15 residues. The chain's CDR3 is CASSLVSRGGEKLFF. The CDR3 DNA reads as TGCGCCAGCAGCTTGGTTTCCCGAGGGGGTGAAAAACTGTTTTTT.

A single count supports this clone. This sequence joins TRBV12-3 or TRBV12-4 and TRBJ1-2; 7 nucleotides align to TRBD1. The CDR3 is 12 residues long. With 7 bases clipped from V and 7 bases from J, the junction kept 6 bases outside the gene matches. CDR3 loop: CASTRQGSGYTF. DNA of the CDR3: TGTGCCAGCACCCGACAGGGTAGTGGCTACACCTTC.

The rearrangement links TRBV7-2 to TRBJ1-2; the D gene is possibly TRBD1 (6 bases). Trimming took 3 bases from V and 4 from J, leaving 12 bases between them. Germline V gene lookup returns CDR1 SGHTA and CDR2 FQGNSA. This CDR3 is 14 amino acids long. CDR3 region: CASSFRTEIYGYTF. CDR3 nucleotide sequence: TGTGCCAGCAGCTTCCGGACAGAGATCTATGGCTACACCTTC.

This clone was counted a few times. V and J are TRBV5-6 and TRBJ2-5; 11 bases line up with TRBD1. CDR3 length equals 15 residues. Germline V CDR1 and CDR2: SGHDT, YYEEEE. The V gene end was trimmed by 4 bases and the J gene end by 5 bases; junction bases not matched to a gene: 7. The CDR3 loop is CASSHGTGGAETQYF. CDR3 DNA: TGTGCCAGCAGCCACGGGACAGGGGGAGCGGAGACCCAGTACTTC. Using reference TRBV5-6 and TRBJ2-5 for the parts outside the CDR3, the full variable domain is DAGVTQSPTHLIKTRGQQVTLRCSPKSGHDTVSWYQQALGQGPQFIFQYYEEEERQRGNFPDRFSGHQFPNYSSELNVNALLLGDSALYLCASSHGTGGAETQYFGPGTRLLVL.

The V and J genes are TRBV28 and TRBJ2-7; 7 bases are a match to TRBD1. The germline V gene encodes CDR1 MDHEN and CDR2 SYDVKM. Trimming removed 7 bases from V and 4 bases from J; junction bases left unmatched: 13. There are 15 residues in the CDR3. CDR3: CASILGGLGNYEQYF. The CDR3 DNA reads as TGTGCCAGCATATTAGGGGGCCTTGGGAATTACGAGCAGTACTTC.

This chain joins TRBV28 and TRBJ2-1; TRBD1 matches at 9 bases. CDR1 MDHEN and CDR2 SYDVKM come from the germline V gene. The trim removed 8 bases at V and 0 bases at J, leaving 5 bases unmatched. This CDR3 has 15 residues. CDR3 in amino acids: CASPRGQGSYNEQFF. The CDR3 DNA is TGTGCCAGCCCAAGGGGACAGGGCTCCTACAATGAGCAGTTCTTC. The whole variable domain, remainder taken from reference TRBV28 and TRBJ2-1, is DVKVTQSSRYLVKRTGEKVFLECVQDMDHENMFWYRQDPGLGLRLIYFSYDVKMKEKGDIPEGYSVSREKKERFSLILESASTNQTSMYLCASPRGQGSYNEQFFGPGTRLTVL.

The chain has TRBV10-3 and TRBJ2-7; TRBD2 matches 9 bases. Losses at the gene ends were 3 bases for V and 4 bases for J; bases not matched to a gene: 10. The CDR3 is 16 amino acids. The germline CDR1 and CDR2 sequences are ENHRY and SYGVKD. This chain's CDR3 is CAISEWTERGAYEQYF. The DNA for the CDR3 is TGTGCCATCAGTGAATGGACGGAGCGGGGGGCGTACGAGCAGTACTTC.

V usage is TRBV6-1 and J usage is TRBJ1-2; D gene uncertain. Germline V lookup: CDR1 MNHNS, CDR2 SASEGT. Trimming shortened V by 1 base and J by 0 bases, and 12 bases separated the two germline ends. The CDR3 runs to 16 residues. The CDR3 loop is CASSEDWRRTNYGYTF. The DNA of the CDR3 is TGTGCCAGCAGTGAAGATTGGAGGAGAACTAACTATGGCTACACCTTC.

This chain joins TRBV2 and TRBJ1-2; 9 bases fit TRBD1. Germline CDR1 and CDR2: SNHLY and FYNNEI. The CDR3 is 16 residues long. V was clipped by 8 bases and J by 1 base; unmatched bases: 11. The CDR3 here is CASFGQGFPFNYGYTF. The CDR3 DNA reads as TGTGCCAGCTTTGGACAGGGGTTCCCATTTAACTATGGCTACACCTTC.

This chain connects TRBV18 to TRBJ2-1, with 7 bases identical to TRBD1. Germline V lookup: CDR1 KGHSH, CDR2 LQKENI. The CDR3 has 14 residues. J lost 2 bases, V lost 3 bases, and 1 base had no gene match. This CDR3 reads CASSPTGTYNEQFF. CDR3 in DNA: TGTGCCAGCTCACCGACAGGGACCTACAATGAGCAGTTCTTC.